The T cell receptor beta chain under discussion was sequenced for a study of blood T cell repertoires in COVID-19. This CDR3 is 15 amino acids long. V trimming: 6 bases; J trimming: 8 bases; junction bases outside the gene matches: 9. Per germline, CDR1 KGHDR and CDR2 SFDVKD. Some clones are missing from TCRdb's copy, which holds only in-frame ones; the method was immunoSEQ multiplex PCR. The sample shows about 200,000 clones, 80% to 90% of them seen only once. The sequence was collected from a man aged 45-65 years with active or convalescent COVID-19. The sequencing sample was made of peripheral blood. J is TRBJ2-1 and V is TRBV24-1, with 10 bases identical to TRBD2. The CDR3 DNA sequence: TGTGCCACCAGTAGTGTTGGGACTAGCGATCATGAGCAGTTCTTC. The encoded protein is CATSSVGTSDHEQFF.